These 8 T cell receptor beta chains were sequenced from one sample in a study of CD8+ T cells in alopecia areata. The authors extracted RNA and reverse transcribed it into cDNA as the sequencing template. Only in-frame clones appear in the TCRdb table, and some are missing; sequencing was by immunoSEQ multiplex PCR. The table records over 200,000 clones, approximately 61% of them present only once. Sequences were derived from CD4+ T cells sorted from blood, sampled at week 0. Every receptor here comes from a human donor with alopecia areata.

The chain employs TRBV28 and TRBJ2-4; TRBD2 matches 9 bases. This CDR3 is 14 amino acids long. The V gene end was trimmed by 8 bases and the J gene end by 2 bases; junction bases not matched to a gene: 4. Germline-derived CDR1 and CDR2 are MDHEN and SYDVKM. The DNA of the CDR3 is TGTGCCAGCGGACTAGCGACGTCCAAAAACATTCAGTACTTC. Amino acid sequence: CASGLATSKNIQYF.

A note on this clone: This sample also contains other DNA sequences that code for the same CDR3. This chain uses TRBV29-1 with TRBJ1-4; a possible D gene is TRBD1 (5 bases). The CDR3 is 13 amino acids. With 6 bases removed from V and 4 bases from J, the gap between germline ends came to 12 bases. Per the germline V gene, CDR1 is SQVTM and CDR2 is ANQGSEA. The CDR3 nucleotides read TGCAGCGTCGCCGGGGCCGGTAATGAAAAACTGTTTTTT. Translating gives CSVAGAGNEKLFF.

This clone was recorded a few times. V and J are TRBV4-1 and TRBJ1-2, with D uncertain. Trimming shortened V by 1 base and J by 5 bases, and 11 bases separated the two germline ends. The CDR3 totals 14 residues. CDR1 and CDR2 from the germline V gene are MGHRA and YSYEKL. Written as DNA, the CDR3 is TGCGCCAGCAGCCAAGTTGGGAGAGAATATGGCTACACCTTC. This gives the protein CASSQVGREYGYTF.

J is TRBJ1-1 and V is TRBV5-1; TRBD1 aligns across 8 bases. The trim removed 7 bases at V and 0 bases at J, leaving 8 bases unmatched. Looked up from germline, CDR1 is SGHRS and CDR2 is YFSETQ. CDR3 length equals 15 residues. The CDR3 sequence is CASRQTGVVNTEAFF. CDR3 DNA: TGCGCCAGCCGACAGACAGGGGTCGTGAACACTGAAGCTTTCTTT.

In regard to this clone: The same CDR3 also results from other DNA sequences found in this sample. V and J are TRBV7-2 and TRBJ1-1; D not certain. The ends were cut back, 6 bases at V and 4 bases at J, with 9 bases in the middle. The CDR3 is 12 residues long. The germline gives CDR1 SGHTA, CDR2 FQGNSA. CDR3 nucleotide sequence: TGTGCCAGCAGGCCCTGGGGCACTGAAGCTTTCTTT. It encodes CASRPWGTEAFF. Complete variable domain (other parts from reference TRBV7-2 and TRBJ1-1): GAGVSQSPSNKVTEKGKDVELRCDPISGHTALYWYRQSLGQGLEFLIYFQGNSAPDKSGLPSDRFSAERTGGSVSTLTIQRTQQEDSAVYLCASRPWGTEAFFGQGTRLTVV.

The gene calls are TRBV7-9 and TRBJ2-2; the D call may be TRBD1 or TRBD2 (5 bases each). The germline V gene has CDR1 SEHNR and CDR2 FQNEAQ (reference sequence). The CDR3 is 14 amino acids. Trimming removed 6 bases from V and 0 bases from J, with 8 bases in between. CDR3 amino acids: CASRGDPNTGELFF. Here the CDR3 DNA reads TGTGCCAGCAGAGGGGACCCGAACACCGGGGAGCTGTTTTTT.

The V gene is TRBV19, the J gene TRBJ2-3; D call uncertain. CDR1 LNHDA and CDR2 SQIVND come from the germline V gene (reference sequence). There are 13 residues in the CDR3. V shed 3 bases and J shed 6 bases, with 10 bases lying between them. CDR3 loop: CASSIGLMDTQYF. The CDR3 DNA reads TGTGCCAGTAGTATCGGCCTCATGGATACGCAGTATTTT.

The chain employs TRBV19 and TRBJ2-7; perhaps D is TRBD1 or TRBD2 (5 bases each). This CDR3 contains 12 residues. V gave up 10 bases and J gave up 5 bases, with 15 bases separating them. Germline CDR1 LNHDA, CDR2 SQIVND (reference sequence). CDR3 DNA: TGTGCCACCCGGGACCGTACGGACGAGCAGTACTTC. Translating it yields CATRDRTDEQYF.